A selection of T cell receptor beta chains follows, all from one sample in a study of cytomegalovirus exposure and HLA in healthy donors. Clones were read by immunoSEQ multiplex PCR, and TCRdb kept only the in-frame ones, dropping some. This sample has 170,000 or so clones, with around 82% found just once. The sequencing input was PBMCs. The receptors derive from a boy younger than 10 in good health and CMV-seronegative. Each CDR3 is given with its conserved first and last residue. The order of the fields is clone size, J gene, V gene, D gene, CDR3 protein, CDR3 DNA. D genes are given only for firm matches. Size tells how often a clone was seen (once, few, many) or the class of an expanded clone, and some rows leave it out.

>-|TRBJ2-7|TRBV5-1|TRBD2
CASSSWTSGSVYEQYF
TGCGCCAGCAGCTCTTGGACTAGCGGGAGCGTTTACGAGCAGTACTTC
>-|TRBJ2-7|TRBV11-2|-
CASSPQLVAEAFYEQYF
TGTGCCAGCAGCCCGCAATTAGTAGCGGAAGCATTCTACGAGCAGTACTTC
>-|TRBJ1-5|TRBV27|TRBD1
CASTSTGTLNQPQHF
TGTGCCAGCACCTCGACAGGGACACTCAATCAGCCCCAGCATTTT
>-|TRBJ2-7|TRBV6-1|-
CASSELLGATTGQYF
TGTGCCAGCAGTGAATTACTGGGGGCTACGACCGGGCAGTACTTC
>-|TRBJ2-2|TRBV5-1|-
CASSLGGASNTGELFF
TGCGCCAGCAGCCTAGGCGGGGCCTCGAACACCGGGGAGCTGTTTTTT
>-|TRBJ2-1|TRBV28|-
CASTRTTYNEQFF
TGTGCCAGCACCAGGACTACCTACAATGAGCAGTTCTTC
>-|TRBJ2-6|TRBV27|TRBD2
CASRRLAGGSSGANVLTF
TGTGCCAGCCGGCGCCTAGCGGGAGGATCCTCTGGGGCCAACGTCCTGACTTTC
>-|TRBJ1-5|TRBV10-2|TRBD1
CASGTGEHQPQHF
TGCGCCAGCGGAACAGGGGAGCATCAGCCCCAGCATTTT
>-|TRBJ2-7|TRBV2|-
CASSAMEEDSYEQYF
TGTGCCAGCAGTGCGATGGAGGAAGACTCCTACGAGCAGTACTTC
>-|TRBJ1-2|TRBV29-1|-
CSVADRPGYGYTF
TGCAGCGTCGCAGACAGGCCGGGGTATGGCTACACCTTC
>-|TRBJ2-3|TRBV10-3|TRBD2
CAISVSGTSTDTQYF
TGTGCCATCAGTGTTAGCGGGACCAGTACGGATACGCAGTATTTT
>once|TRBJ2-1|TRBV4-1|-
CASSQYGGLGSYNEQFF
TGCGCCAGCAGCCAATACGGCGGGCTAGGGTCCTACAATGAGCAGTTCTTC
>-|TRBJ2-7|TRBV27|-
CASSSRVLYYEQYF
TGTGCCAGCAGTTCGCGGGTCCTTTACTACGAGCAGTACTTC
>-|TRBJ1-5|TRBV13|TRBD1
CASSFAGTGGQPQHF
TGTGCCAGCAGCTTCGCGGGTACAGGGGGTCAGCCCCAGCATTTT
>-|TRBJ2-5|TRBV9|TRBD2
CASSGLAGEETQYF
TGTGCCAGCAGCGGACTAGCGGGAGAAGAGACCCAGTACTTC
>once|TRBJ1-2|TRBV6-4|-
CASSVGAGQSYGYTF
TGTGCCAGCAGTGTTGGTGCAGGGCAGAGCTATGGCTACACCTTC
>-|TRBJ2-4|TRBV7-9|TRBD1
CASSFARTGEDIQYF
TGTGCCAGCAGCTTCGCTCGGACAGGGGAAGACATTCAGTACTTC
>-|TRBJ2-3|TRBV29-1|-
CSVTDRWPDTQYF
TGCAGCGTTACTGACAGGTGGCCAGATACGCAGTATTTT
>once|TRBJ2-5|TRBV4-1|TRBD2
CASSLLGGGRGQETQYF
TGCGCCAGCAGCCTCCTGGGCGGGGGGCGGGGACAAGAGACCCAGTACTTC